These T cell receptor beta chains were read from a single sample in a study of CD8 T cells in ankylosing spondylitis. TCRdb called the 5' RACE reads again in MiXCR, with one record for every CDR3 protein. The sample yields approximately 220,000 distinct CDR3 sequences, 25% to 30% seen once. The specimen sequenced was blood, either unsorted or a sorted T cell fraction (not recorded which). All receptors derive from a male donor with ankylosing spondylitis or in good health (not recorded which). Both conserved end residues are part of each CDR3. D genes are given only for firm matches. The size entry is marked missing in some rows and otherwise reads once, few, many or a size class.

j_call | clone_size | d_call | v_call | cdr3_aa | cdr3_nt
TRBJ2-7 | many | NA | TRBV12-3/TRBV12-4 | CASSRGELAGTYEQYF | TGTGCCAGCAGCCGAGGGGAACTAGCAGGCACCTACGAGCAGTACTTC
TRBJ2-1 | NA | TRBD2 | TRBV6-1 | CASSKTSGPYNEQFF | TGTGCCAGCAGTAAAACTAGCGGGCCCTACAATGAGCAGTTCTTC
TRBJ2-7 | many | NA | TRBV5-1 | CASSLSVSSYEQYF | TGCGCCAGCAGCTTGTCAGTGAGCTCCTACGAGCAGTACTTC
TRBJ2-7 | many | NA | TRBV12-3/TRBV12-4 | CASSFKGNGGRPVEQYF | TGTGCCAGCAGTTTTAAAGGGAACGGGGGGCGCCCTGTCGAGCAGTACTTC
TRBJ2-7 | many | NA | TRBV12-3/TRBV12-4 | CASSLDRTLDEQYF | TGTGCCAGCAGTTTAGACAGGACCCTAGACGAGCAGTACTTC
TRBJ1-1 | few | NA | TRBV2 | CASTEFSAEAFF | TGTGCCAGCACCGAGTTTTCTGCTGAAGCTTTCTTT
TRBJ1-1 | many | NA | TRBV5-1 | CASSPQIRDTEAFF | TGCGCCAGCAGCCCCCAGATACGGGACACTGAAGCTTTCTTT
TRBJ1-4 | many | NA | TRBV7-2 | CASSRGNEKLFF | TGTGCCAGCAGCCGGGGTAATGAAAAACTGTTTTTT
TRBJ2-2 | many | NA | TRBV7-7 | CASSPTTGELFF | TGTGCTAGCAGCCCTACCACCGGGGAGCTGTTTTTT
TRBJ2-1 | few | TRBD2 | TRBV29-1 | CSVARRLAGVNNEQFF | TGCAGCGTTGCTCGACGACTAGCGGGAGTCAACAATGAGCAGTTCTTC
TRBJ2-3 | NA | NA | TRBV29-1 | CSVAEPTAQYF | TGCAGCGTTGCTGAACCCACAGCGCAGTATTTT
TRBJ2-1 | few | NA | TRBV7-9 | CASRAPVQRGINEQFF | TGTGCCAGCAGGGCCCCCGTACAGAGAGGGATAAATGAGCAGTTCTTC
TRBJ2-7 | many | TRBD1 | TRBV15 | CATSRDRGGTYEQYF | TGTGCCACCAGCAGAGACCGAGGGGGCACCTACGAGCAGTACTTC
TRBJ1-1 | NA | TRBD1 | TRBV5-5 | CASSRGVTGPSNTEAFF | TGTGCCAGCAGCCGAGGCGTGACAGGGCCGTCGAACACTGAAGCTTTCTTT
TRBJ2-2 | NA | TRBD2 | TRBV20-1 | CSASGGAGVYTGELFF | TGCAGTGCTAGTGGTGGGGCGGGAGTTTACACCGGGGAGCTGTTTTTT